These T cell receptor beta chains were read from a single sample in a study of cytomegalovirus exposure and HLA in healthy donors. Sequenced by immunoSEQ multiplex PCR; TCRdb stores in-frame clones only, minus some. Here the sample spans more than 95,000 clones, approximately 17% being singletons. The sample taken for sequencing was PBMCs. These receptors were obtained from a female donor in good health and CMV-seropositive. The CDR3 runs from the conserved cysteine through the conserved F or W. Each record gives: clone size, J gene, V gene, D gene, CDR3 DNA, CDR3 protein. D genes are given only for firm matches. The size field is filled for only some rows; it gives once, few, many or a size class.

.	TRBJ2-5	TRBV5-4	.	TGTGCCAGCAGCTTAAATAGGGGGAGTGGTCGGGCCCAGTACTTC	CASSLNRGSGRAQYF
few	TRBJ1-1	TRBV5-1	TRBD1	TGCGCCAGCAGCCCCGGGACAGGAAACACTGAAGCTTTCTTT	CASSPGTGNTEAFF
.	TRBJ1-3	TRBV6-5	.	TGTGCCAGCAGTTACTCCGGACACGGTACCGGAAACACCATATATTTT	CASSYSGHGTGNTIYF
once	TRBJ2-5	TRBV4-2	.	TGTGCCAGCAGCCGGTACGGGGGAACCGAGACCCAGTACTTC	CASSRYGGTETQYF
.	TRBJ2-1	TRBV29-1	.	TGCAGCGTTGAAAAGGGCCAGTTAGCGGCTACCGACAATGAGCAGTTCTTC	CSVEKGQLAATDNEQFF
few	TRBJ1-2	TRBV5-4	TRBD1	TGTGCCAGCAGACAAGACAGGGCCTGGGATGGCTACACCTTC	CASRQDRAWDGYTF
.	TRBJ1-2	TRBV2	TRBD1	TGTGCCAGCAGTCCAGGGGGCCCTTACGGCTACACCTTC	CASSPGGPYGYTF
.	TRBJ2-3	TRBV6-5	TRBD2	TGTGCCAGCAGGAAGACTAGCGGGAGGACAGATACGCAGTATTTT	CASRKTSGRTDTQYF
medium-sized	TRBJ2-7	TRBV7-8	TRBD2	TGTGCCAGCAGCTTAGGTTCTAGCGGGGCATACGAGCAGTACTTC	CASSLGSSGAYEQYF
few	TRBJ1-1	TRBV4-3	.	TGCGCCAGCAGCCGGCCAGGGTTTATCGCTGAAGCTTTCTTT	CASSRPGFIAEAFF